The TCR beta chain described here comes from a study of OX40 agonist ivuxolimab in advanced cancers. For the study in its entirety: Ivuxolimab was an agonistic, fully human IgG2 monoclonal antibody directed against OX40 (CD134), a costimulatory receptor. The purpose of peripheral TCRbeta sequencing was to test whether ivuxolimab changed TCR sequence diversity and led to clonal T-cell expansion. Prior anti-PD-1, anti-PD-L1 or anti-CTLA-4 therapy was permitted, and checkpoint inhibitors had been received by around 40% of dose-escalation patients. The dose-escalation cohort was about 83% male with a mean age of around 62 years, ranging from about 20 to 80. Of the approximately 53 patients in dose escalation, about 20 had hepatocellular carcinoma, approximately 15 had melanoma, 9 had renal cell carcinoma and 9 had head and neck cancer. Intravenous ivuxolimab was administered to patients every 2 weeks at six dose levels: 0.01, 0.1, 0.3, 1.5, 3 and 10 mg/kg. The paper describes the monotherapy dose-escalation part (N of about 54 patients) of the phase I trial of ivuxolimab. Partial responses occurred in three dose-escalation patients, of whom one had hepatocellular carcinoma and two had cutaneous melanoma.

Turning to this clone: Its antigen target is currently unknown. Within one base of it there is no much larger clone, and no base qualities were kept.

The CDR1 and CDR2 encoded by the germline V gene are SGHTS and YDEGEE. There are 16 amino acids in the CDR3, from cysteine to phenylalanine inclusive. The retained sequence is limited to the CDR3, 48 bases, with the frame set at the first base. V and J are trimmed by 4 bases and 2 bases, and the gene matches miss 8 bases of the junction. Patients with a history of autoimmune disease or receiving systemic immunosuppression were excluded from the trial. Peripheral blood for TCR sequencing was collected from all dose cohorts at baseline, on cycle 4 day 1, and on cycle 7 day 1. The samples were drawn from a first-in-human, open-label, multicenter phase I dose-escalation trial of ivuxolimab. Adults with locally advanced or metastatic melanoma, renal cell carcinoma, hepatocellular carcinoma or head and neck squamous cell carcinoma were enrolled in the trial. Before TCR sequencing, CD4+ and CD8+ T cells were separately sorted from peripheral blood.

On the study overall, not on this receptor specifically: The antigen specificity of the peripheral T cells that underwent clonal expansion was not determined. At doses of 0.1 to 3.0 mg/kg, clonal expansion of both CD4+ and CD8+ T cells in blood was seen between baseline and week 6. Low levels of normalized T-cell clonal expansion were also seen in some patients who did not respond. After ivuxolimab, CD8+ T cells had more expanded clones than CD4+ T cells on average. In the 0.1-3.0 mg/kg groups, partial responders were among the patients with the lowest normalized peripheral clonal expansion, particularly in CD8+ T cells.

Genomic DNA was isolated from the sorted cells so that the TCRbeta CDR3 region could be sequenced. The immunoSEQ Assay was used to sequence the TCRbeta CDR3 regions. TCRdb holds this immuneACCESS table with in-frame rearrangements only. Some clones are missing; in checked studies, unresolved V genes explain under half, and the rest has no known cause. Across this sample there are 60,000 to 80,000 clones, with 81% seen only once. The ten most abundant clones make up 5% of the sample. This receptor was identified in an adult with an advanced solid tumor such as melanoma, head and neck, liver or kidney cancer. The sequencing here drew on CD4+ or CD8+ T cells sorted from blood, taken in a trial of the OX40 agonist ivuxolimab. In this chain, TRBV5-8 is recombined with TRBJ1-5, with 8 middle bases fitting TRBD1. The DNA reads as follows: TGTGCCAGCAGCCCAGGACAGGGCGCGGGCAATCAGCCCCAGCATTTT. Its amino acids are CASSPGQGAGNQPQHF. The CDR3 plus the reference TRBV5-8 and TRBJ1-5 genes for the other parts give the full variable domain: EAGVTQSPTHLIKTRGQQATLRCSPISGHTSVYWYQQALGLGLQFLLWYDEGEERNRGNFPPRFSGRQFPNYSSELNVNALELEDSALYLCASSPGQGAGNQPQHFGDGTRLSIL.